Described below is a single TCR beta chain sequence and its context. The CDR3 runs 15 residues. Germline V CDR1 and CDR2: SGHRS, YFSETQ. The ends lost 4 bases at V and 6 bases at J; junction bases unmatched: 8. The data were obtained in a study of blood T cell repertoires in COVID-19. On the study more broadly: Samples of COVID-19 (acute and convalescent) were obtained from the United States, Italy and Spain.

In the authors' workflow: By means of reference gene primer amplification, nucleated cell counts were estimated. Measured with immunoSEQ multiplex PCR; TCRdb has only the in-frame clones, and not every one. That table gives V, J and clone size, and the DNA gave D and trimming. The sample carries approximately 150,000 clones, over 85% recorded once. This TCR was sampled from a human donor in a cohort sampled during active COVID-19. Specimen: peripheral blood. V is TRBV5-1 and J is TRBJ2-1, with 9 bases identical to TRBD2. This CDR3 is CASSPPGRGGNEQFF. The CDR3 DNA follows: TGCGCCAGCAGCCCTCCCGGGCGGGGGGGCAATGAGCAGTTCTTC.